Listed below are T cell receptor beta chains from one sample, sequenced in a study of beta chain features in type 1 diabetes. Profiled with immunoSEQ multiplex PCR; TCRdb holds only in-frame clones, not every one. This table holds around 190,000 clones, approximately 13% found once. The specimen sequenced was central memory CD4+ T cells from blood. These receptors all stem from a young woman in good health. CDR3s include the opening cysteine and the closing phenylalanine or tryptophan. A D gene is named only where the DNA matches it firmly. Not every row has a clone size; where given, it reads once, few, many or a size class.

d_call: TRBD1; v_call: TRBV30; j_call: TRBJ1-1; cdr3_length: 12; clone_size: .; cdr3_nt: TGTGCCTGGAGTGCAGGGGGCGGTGAAGCTTTCTTT; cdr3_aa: CAWSAGGGEAFF
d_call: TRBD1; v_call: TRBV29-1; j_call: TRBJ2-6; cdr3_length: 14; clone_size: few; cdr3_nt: TGCAGCGTTGCCGACAGGGCTGGGGCCAACGTCCTGACTTTC; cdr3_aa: CSVADRAGANVLTF
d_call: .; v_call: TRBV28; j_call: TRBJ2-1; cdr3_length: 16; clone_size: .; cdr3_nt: TGTGCCAGCAGCCGTCAGGCTAGCGTGAAGAGGGATGAGCAGTTCTTC; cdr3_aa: CASSRQASVKRDEQFF
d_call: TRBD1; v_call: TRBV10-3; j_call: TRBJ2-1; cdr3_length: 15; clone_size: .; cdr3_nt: TGTGCCATCAGGAAAGACAGGGAGCCCTACAATGAGCAGTTCTTC; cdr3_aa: CAIRKDREPYNEQFF
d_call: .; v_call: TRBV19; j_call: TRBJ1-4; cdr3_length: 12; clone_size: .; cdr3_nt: TGTGCCAGTAGTCCCCCTCGGGGAAAACTGTTTTTT; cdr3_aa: CASSPPRGKLFF
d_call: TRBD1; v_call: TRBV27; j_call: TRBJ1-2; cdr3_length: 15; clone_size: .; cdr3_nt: TGTGCCAGCAGGGACGGGATTGGGACAGACTATGGCTACACCTTC; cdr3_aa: CASRDGIGTDYGYTF
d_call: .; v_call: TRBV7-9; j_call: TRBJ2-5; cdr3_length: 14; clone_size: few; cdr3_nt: TGTGCCAGCAGCTCCGTAGGAGGGCAAGAGACCCAGTACTTC; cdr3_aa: CASSSVGGQETQYF
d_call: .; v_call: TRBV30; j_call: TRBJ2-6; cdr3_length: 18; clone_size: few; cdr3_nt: TGTGCCTGGAGTGCTAAGGGGTCTATCGTCTCTGGGGCCAACGTCCTGACTTTC; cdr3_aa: CAWSAKGSIVSGANVLTF
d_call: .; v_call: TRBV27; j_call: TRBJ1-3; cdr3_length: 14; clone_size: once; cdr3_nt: TGTGCCAGCAGCCGGGGGGCGTGGGAATACACCATATATTTT; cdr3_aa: CASSRGAWEYTIYF
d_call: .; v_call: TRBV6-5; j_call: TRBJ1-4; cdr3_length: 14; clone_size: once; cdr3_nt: TGTGCCAGCAGTTATGACAGAGTAAATGAAAAACTGTTTTTT; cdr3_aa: CASSYDRVNEKLFF